The clone carrying this T cell receptor beta chain appeared a few times. Its antigen is still unknown. Germline V gene data show CDR1 as SGHKS and CDR2 as YYEKEE (reference sequence). This CDR3 is 14 amino acids long. V lost 1 base and J lost 4, with 11 bases in between. The source of the sample is a study of CD8 T cells in ankylosing spondylitis. General observations from the study: Blood of patients with ankylosing spondylitis appeared to be characterized by a TCR beta motif of several highly homologous variants.

TCRdb redid the calling of the 5' RACE reads with MiXCR, one entry per CDR3 protein. The data show under 850,000 distinct CDR3 sequences, 19% seen once. The clonotype originates from a male donor with ankylosing spondylitis. J is TRBJ2-5 and V is TRBV5-5, with D perhaps given as TRBD1 or TRBD2 (5 bases each). Sample: blood, either unsorted or a sorted T cell fraction (not recorded which). CDR3 protein: CASSLPGSIETQYF. The CDR3 DNA sequence: TGTGCCAGCAGCTTGCCAGGGAGTATAGAGACCCAGTACTTC.